The entry that follows covers one T cell receptor beta chain sequence. Antigen: not known. The data were taken from a study of T-cell memory formation after mild COVID-19. V was pared by 6 bases and J by 3 bases, with 3 bases of the junction left unmatched. CDR3 size: 14 residues. The germline gives CDR1 SQVTM, CDR2 ANQGSEA. Notes on the study in general: Researchers could not confirm that second-wave clones peaking on day 37 targeted SARS-CoV-2. Some clones that responded were present in memory (sampled pre-infection), which suggests cross-reactive memory joined. Day 15 to 85 contractors were CD4/CD8 balanced; later expanders leaned CD4+.

5'RACE primed from the constant segment yielded TCR alpha and TCR beta cDNA libraries bearing sample barcodes and UMIs. Using its own MiXCR run on the 5' RACE reads, TCRdb lists one record per CDR3 protein. The top ten clones hold roughly an eighth of a sample with just under 550,000 distinct CDR3 sequences, around 21% of them seen once. J is TRBJ2-5 and V is TRBV29-1, with 14 nucleotides matching TRBD2. The clonotype was recovered from an adult woman who had mild COVID-19 (a few samples of this study predate the infection). Cell type and time point are not known. The sample comprised PBMCs or a T cell subset sorted from them (not recorded which). The CDR3 sequence is CSVPGLAGEETQYF. The CDR3 DNA follows: TGCAGCGTCCCGGGACTAGCGGGAGAAGAGACCCAGTACTTC.